This T cell receptor (beta chain) originates from a study of glioma-infiltrating T cells after dendritic cell vaccination. CDR1 is SNHLY, CDR2 FYNNEI, per germline. Trimming stripped 3 bases from V and 3 bases from J, with 9 bases between. The CDR3 length is 13 residues. TCRdb's table, derived via immunoSEQ multiplex PCR, lists solely in-frame clones and lacks some. The sample includes 55,000 to 70,000 clones, approximately 78% of them seen just once. Points from the study as a whole: TCR clonality showed no direct relationship with survival.

This clone was seen just once. Its matching antigen is unknown. The material sequenced was blood, taken before dendritic cell vaccination. The origin of this receptor is a human donor with glioblastoma. The rearrangement joins TRBV2 to TRBJ2-7; D unclear. CDR3 sequence: CASSDPPFYEQYF. CDR3 sequence (DNA): TGTGCCAGCAGTGATCCCCCCTTCTACGAGCAGTACTTC.